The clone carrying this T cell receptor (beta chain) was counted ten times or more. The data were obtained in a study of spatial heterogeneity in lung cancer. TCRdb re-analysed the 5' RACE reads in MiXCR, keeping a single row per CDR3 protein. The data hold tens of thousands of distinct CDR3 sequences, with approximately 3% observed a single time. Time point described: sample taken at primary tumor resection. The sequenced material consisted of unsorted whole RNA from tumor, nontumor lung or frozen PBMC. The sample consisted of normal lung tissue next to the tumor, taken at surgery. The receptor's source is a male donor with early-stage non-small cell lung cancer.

CDR3 residues: CASSLEGQGPYGYTF. The CDR3 DNA reads as TGTGCCAGCAGCCTCGAAGGTCAAGGTCCCTATGGCTACACCTTC. This chain connects TRBV3-1 to TRBJ1-2; no clear D gene. V was pared by 4 bases and J by 4 bases, with 16 bases between. The germline gives CDR1 LGHDT, CDR2 YNNKEL (reference sequence). CDR3 length: 15 residues.